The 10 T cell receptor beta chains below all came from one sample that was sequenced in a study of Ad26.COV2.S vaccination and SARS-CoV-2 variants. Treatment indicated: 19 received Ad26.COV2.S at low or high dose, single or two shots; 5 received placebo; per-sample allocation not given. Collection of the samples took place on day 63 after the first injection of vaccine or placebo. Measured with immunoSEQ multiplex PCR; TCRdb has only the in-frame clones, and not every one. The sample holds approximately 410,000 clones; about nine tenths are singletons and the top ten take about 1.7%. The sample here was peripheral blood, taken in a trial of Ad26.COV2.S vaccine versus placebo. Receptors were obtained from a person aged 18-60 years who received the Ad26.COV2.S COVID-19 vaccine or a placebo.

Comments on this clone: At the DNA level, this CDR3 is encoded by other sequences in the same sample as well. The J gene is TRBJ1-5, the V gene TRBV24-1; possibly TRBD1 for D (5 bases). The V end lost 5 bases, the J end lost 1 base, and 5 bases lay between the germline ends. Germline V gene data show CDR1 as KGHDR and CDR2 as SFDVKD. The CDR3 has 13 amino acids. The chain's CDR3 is CATSGGSNQPQHF. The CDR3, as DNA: TGTGCCACCAGTGGGGGGAGCAATCAGCCCCAGCATTTT.

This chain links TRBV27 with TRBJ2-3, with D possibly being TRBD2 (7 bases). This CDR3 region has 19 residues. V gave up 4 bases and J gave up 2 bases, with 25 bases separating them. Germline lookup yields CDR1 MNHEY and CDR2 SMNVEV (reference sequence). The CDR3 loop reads CASSSDLDFAGAFTDTQYF. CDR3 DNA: TGTGCCAGCAGTTCAGATTTGGACTTCGCGGGGGCCTTCACAGATACGCAGTATTTT.

CDR3 DNA: TGTGCCAGCTCACCACCGACGGGGATCTACGAGCAGTACTTC. This codes for CASSPPTGIYEQYF. The chain recombines TRBV18 with TRBJ2-7; D might be TRBD2 (5 bases). Per the germline V gene, CDR1 is KGHSH and CDR2 is LQKENI. The CDR3 contains 14 residues. Trimming pared 0 bases from V and 3 bases from J, leaving 9 bases between.

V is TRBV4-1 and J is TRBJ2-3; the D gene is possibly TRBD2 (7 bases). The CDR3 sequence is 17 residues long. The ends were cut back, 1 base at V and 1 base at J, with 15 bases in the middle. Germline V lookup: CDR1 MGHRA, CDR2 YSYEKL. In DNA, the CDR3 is TGCGCCAGCAGCCAAGGCCGCGGGGGCACGGGCACAGATACGCAGTATTTT. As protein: CASSQGRGGTGTDTQYF.

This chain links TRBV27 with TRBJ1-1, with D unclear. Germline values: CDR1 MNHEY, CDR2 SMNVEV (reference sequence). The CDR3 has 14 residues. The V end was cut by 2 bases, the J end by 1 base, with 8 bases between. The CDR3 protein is CASSLEAQNTEAFF. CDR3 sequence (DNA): TGTGCCAGCAGTTTAGAGGCGCAGAACACTGAAGCTTTCTTT.

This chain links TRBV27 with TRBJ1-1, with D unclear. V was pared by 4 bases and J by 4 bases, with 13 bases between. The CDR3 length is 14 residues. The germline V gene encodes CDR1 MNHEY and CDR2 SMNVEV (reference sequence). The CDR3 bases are TGTGCCAGCAGTTCCCTAGGAGGTGCCACTGAAGCTTTCTTT. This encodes CASSSLGGATEAFF.

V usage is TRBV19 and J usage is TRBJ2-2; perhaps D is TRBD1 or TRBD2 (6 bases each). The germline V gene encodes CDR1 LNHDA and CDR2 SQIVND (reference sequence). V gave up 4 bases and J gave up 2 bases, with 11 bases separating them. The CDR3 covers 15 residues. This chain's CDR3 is CASSRWGANTGELFF. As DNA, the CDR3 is TGTGCCAGTAGTAGGTGGGGGGCTAACACCGGGGAGCTGTTTTTT.

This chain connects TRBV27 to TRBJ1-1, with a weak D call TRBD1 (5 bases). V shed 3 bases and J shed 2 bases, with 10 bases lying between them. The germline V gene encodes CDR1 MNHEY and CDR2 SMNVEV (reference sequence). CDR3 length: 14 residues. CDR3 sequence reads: CASSFRRDNTEAFF. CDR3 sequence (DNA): TGTGCCAGCAGTTTCCGCAGGGACAACACTGAAGCTTTCTTT.

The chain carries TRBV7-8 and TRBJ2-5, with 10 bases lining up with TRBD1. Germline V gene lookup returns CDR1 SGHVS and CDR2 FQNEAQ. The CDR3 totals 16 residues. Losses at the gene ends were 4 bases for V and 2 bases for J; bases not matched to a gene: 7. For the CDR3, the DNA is TGTGCCAGCAGCTCGGGACAGGGGTTACTACAAGAGACCCAGTACTTC. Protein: CASSSGQGLLQETQYF.

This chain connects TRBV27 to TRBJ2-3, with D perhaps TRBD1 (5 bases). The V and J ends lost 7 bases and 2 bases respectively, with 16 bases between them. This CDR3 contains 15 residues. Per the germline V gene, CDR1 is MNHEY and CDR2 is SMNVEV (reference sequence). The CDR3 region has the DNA TGTGCCAGCACCGCAGGGTTGTGGGACACAGATACGCAGTATTTT. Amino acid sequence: CASTAGLWDTDTQYF.